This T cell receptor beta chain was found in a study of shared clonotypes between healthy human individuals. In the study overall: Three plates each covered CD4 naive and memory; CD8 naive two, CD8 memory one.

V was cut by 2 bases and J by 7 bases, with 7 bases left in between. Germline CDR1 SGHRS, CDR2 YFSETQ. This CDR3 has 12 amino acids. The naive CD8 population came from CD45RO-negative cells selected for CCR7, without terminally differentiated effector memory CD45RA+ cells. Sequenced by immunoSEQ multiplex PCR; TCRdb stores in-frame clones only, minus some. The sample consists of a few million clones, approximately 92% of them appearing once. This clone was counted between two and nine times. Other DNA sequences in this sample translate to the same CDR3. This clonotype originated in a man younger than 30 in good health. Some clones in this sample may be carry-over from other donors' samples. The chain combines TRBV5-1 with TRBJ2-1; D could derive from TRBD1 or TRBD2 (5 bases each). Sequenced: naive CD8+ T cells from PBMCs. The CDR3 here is CASSFWGNEQFF. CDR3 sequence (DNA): TGCGCCAGCAGCTTTTGGGGGAATGAGCAGTTCTTC.